The TCR beta chain under discussion was sequenced for a study of blood T cell repertoires in COVID-19. Overall study context: Sources were T cells, B-cell-depleted T cells, or PBMCs; the material itself was cDNA or gDNA.

Germline assignment: CDR1 SGHRS and CDR2 YFSETQ. With 4 bases clipped from V and 4 bases from J, the junction kept 10 bases outside the gene matches. The CDR3 contains 15 residues. Generated by immunoSEQ multiplex PCR, the TCRdb table keeps only in-frame clones and is missing some. The sample lists under 200,000 clones; 70% to 90% were seen once. The TCR was taken from a man aged 55-75 years with active or convalescent COVID-19. V gene TRBV5-1 combines with J gene TRBJ2-7, with 8 bases lining up with TRBD2. The specimen sequenced was peripheral blood. DNA for the CDR3: TGCGCCAGCAGCCCCGGGGGGGGGCCGCGTTACGAGCAGTACTTC. Amino acids: CASSPGGGPRYEQYF.